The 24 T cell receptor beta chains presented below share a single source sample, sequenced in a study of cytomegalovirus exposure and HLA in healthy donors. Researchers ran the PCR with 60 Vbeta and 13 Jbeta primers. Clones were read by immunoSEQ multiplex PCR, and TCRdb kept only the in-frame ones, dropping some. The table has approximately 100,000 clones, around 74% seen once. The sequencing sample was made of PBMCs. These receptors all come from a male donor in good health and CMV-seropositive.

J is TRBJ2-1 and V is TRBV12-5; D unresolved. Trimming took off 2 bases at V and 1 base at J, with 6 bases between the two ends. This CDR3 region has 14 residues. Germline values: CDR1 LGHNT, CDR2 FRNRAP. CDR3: CASGLPPSYNEQFF. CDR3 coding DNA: TGTGCTAGTGGTTTGCCCCCATCCTACAATGAGCAGTTCTTC.

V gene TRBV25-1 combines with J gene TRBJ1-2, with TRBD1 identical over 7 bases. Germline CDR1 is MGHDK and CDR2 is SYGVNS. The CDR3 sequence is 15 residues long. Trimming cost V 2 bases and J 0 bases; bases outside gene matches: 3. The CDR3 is CASSEGGTANYGYTF. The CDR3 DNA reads TGTGCCAGCAGTGAAGGTGGGACAGCTAACTATGGCTACACCTTC.

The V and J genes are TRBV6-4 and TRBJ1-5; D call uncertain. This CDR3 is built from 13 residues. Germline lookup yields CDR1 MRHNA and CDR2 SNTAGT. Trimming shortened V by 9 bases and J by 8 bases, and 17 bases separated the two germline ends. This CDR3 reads CASSTGSSEPQHF. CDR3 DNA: TGTGCCAGTTCCACCGGGTCCTCTGAGCCCCAGCATTTT.

The CDR3: CASSPPEERGVDTQYF. The CDR3 region has the DNA TGTGCCAGCTCACCACCGGAGGAGCGGGGGGTAGATACGCAGTATTTT. The J gene is TRBJ2-3, the V gene TRBV18, with 9 bases matching TRBD2. Germline-derived CDR1 and CDR2 are KGHSH and LQKENI. V shed 0 bases and J 5 bases; nucleotides not matched to a gene: 6. The CDR3 spans 16 residues.

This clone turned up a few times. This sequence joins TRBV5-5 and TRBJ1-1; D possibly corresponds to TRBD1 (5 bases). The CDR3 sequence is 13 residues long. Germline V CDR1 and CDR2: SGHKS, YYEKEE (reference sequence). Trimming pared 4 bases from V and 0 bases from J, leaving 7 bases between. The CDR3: CASSLDMNTEAFF. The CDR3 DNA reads TGTGCCAGCAGCCTGGACATGAACACTGAAGCTTTCTTT.

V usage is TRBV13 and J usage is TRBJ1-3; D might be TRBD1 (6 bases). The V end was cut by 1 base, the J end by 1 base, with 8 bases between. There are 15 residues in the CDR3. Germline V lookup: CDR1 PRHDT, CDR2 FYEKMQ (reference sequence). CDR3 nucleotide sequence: TGTGCCAGCAGCTTAGATCAGGGGTCTGGAAACACCATATATTTT. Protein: CASSLDQGSGNTIYF.

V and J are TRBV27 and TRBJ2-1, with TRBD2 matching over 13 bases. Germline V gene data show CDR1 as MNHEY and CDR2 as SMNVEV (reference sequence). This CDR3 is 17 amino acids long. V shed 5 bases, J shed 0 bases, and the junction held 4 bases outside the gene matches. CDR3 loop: CASSPGTSGVSYNEQFF. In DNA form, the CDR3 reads TGTGCCAGCAGTCCCGGGACTAGCGGGGTCTCCTACAATGAGCAGTTCTTC.

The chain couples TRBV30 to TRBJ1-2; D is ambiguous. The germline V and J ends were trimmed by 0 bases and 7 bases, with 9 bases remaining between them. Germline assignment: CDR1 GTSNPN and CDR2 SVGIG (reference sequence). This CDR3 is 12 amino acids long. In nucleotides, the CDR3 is TGTGCCTGGAGTGTAGGAGGTGGTGGCTACACCTTC. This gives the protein CAWSVGGGGYTF.

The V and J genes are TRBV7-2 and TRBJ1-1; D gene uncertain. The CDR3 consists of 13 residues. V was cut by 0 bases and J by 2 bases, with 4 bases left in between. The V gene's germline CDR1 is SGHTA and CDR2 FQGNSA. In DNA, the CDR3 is TGTGCCAGCAGCTTAGCTTATAACACTGAAGCTTTCTTT. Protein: CASSLAYNTEAFF.

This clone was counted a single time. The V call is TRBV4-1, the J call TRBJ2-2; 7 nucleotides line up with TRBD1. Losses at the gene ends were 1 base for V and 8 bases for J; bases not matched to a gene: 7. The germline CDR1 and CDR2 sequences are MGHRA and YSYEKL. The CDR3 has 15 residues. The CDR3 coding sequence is TGCGCCAGCAGCCAAGGACAGGGAAGGAGGGGGGAGCTGTTTTTT. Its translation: CASSQGQGRRGELFF.

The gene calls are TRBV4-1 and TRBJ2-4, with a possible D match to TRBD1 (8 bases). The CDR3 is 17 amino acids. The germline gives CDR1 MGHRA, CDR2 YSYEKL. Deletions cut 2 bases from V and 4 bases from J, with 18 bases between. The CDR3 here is CASSQPRQGRVKNIQYF. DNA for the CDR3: TGCGCCAGCAGCCAACCACGACAGGGGAGGGTTAAAAACATTCAGTACTTC.

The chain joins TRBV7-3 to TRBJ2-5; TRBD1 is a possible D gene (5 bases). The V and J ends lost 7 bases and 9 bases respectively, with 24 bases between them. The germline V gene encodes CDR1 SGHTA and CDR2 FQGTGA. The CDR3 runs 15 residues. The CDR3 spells CASNLPMLGRRAQYF. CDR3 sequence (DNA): TGTGCCAGCAATCTACCGATGCTGGGGCGCAGGGCCCAGTACTTC.

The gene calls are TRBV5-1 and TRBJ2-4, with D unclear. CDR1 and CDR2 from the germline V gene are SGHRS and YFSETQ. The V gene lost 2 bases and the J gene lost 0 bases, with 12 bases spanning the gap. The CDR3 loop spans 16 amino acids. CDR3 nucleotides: TGCGCCAGCAGCTTCTTTGGAGTTCTAGCCAAAAACATTCAGTACTTC. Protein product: CASSFFGVLAKNIQYF.

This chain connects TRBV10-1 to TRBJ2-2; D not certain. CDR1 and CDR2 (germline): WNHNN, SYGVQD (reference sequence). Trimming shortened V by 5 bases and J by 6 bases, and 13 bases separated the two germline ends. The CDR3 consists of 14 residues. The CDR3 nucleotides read TGCGCCAGCAGTCGAACGAGTGTATCCGGGGAGCTGTTTTTT. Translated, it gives CASSRTSVSGELFF.

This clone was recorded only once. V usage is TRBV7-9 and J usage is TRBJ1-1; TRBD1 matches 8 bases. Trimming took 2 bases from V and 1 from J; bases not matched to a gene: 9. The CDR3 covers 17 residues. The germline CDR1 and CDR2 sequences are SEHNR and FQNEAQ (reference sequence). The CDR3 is CASSLLGQGIRNTEAFF. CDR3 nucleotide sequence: TGTGCCAGCAGCTTACTTGGACAGGGAATAAGGAACACTGAAGCTTTCTTT. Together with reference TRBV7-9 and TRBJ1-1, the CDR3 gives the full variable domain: DTGVSQNPRHKITKRGQNVTFRCDPISEHNRLYWYRQTLGQGPEFLTYFQNEAQLEKSRLLSDRFSAERPKGSFSTLEIQRTEQGDSAMYLCASSLLGQGIRNTEAFFGQGTRLTVV.

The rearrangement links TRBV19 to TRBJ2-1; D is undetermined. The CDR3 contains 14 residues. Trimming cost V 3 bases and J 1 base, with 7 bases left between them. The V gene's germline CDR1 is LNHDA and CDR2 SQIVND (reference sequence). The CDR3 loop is CASSIAGSYNEQFF. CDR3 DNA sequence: TGTGCCAGTAGTATTGCCGGTTCCTACAATGAGCAGTTCTTC.

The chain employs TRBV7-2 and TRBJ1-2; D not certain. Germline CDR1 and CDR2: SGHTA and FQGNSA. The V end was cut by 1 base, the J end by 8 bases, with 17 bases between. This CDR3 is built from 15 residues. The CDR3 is CASSLGPRRTGGYTF. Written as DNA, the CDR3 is TGTGCCAGCAGCTTAGGGCCGAGAAGAACGGGGGGCTACACCTTC.

CDR3 residues: CASSFGSGIFISDDSEAFF. CDR3 in DNA: TGCGCCAGCTCCTTTGGTTCAGGGATCTTCATTTCGGATGACAGTGAAGCTTTCTTT. The rearrangement joins TRBV5-1 to TRBJ1-1; maybe TRBD1 (5 bases). The CDR3 totals 19 residues. Germline V gene sequence: CDR1 SGHRS, CDR2 YFSETQ. Trimming pared 7 bases from V and 7 bases from J, leaving 35 bases between.

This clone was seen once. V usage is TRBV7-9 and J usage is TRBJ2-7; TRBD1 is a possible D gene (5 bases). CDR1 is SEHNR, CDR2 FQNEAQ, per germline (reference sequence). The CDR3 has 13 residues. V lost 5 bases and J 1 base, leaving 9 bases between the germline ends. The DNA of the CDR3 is TGTGCCAGCAGCGGGGCAGGGTCCTACGAGCAGTACTTC. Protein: CASSGAGSYEQYF.

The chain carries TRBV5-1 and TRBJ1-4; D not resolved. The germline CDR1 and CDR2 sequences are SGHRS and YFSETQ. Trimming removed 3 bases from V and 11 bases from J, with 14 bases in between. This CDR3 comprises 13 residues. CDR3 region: CASSSGPQRKLFF. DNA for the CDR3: TGCGCCAGCAGCTCTGGGCCCCAGCGGAAACTGTTTTTT. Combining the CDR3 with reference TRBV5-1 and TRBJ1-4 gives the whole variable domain KAGVTQTPRYLIKTRGQQVTLSCSPISGHRSVSWYQQTPGQGLQFLFEYFSETQRNKGNFPGRFSGRQFSNSRSEMNVSTLELGDSALYLCASSSGPQRKLFFGSGTQLSVL.

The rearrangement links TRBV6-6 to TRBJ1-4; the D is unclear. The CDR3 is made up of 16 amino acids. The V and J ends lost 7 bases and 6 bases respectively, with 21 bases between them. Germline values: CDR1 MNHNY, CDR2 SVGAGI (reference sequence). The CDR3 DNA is TGTGCCAGCACTGACACTACCGGAGGTGGGGATGAAAAACTGTTTTTT. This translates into CASTDTTGGGDEKLFF.

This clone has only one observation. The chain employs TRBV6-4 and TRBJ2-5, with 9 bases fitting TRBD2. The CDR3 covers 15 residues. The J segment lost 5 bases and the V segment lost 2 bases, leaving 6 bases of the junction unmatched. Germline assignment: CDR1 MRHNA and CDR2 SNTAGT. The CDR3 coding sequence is TGTGCCAGCAGTGACGTCGCGGGGGGGTATGAGACCCAGTACTTC. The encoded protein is CASSDVAGGYETQYF.

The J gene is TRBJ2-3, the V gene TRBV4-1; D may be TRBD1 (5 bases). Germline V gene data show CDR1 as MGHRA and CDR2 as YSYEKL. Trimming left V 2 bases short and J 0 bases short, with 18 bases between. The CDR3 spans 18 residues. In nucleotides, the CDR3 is TGCGCCAGCAGCCAAAGGTTAAGTCGCTGGACAAGCACAGATACGCAGTATTTT. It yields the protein CASSQRLSRWTSTDTQYF.

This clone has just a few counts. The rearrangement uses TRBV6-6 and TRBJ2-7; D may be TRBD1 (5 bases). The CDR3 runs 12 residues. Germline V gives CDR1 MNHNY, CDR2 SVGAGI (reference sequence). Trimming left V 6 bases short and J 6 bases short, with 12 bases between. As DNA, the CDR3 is TGTGCCAGCAGGCGATTAAGGGGCGAGCAGTACTTC. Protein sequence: CASRRLRGEQYF.